The sequence of this TCR beta chain was determined in a study of T cells in Graves' hyperthyroidism and ophthalmopathy. Study conclusions and caveats: Prediction of ophthalmopathy progression came a median about 6 months pre-onset. Ophthalmopathy was separated from stable hyperthyroidism by a 13 V-J model.

Amplification of TCR beta CDR3 regions was performed using RNA transcripts as template. A set of HTBI primers served as the primers for a first-round RT-PCR of the TCR CDR3. One entry per CDR3 protein results from TCRdb running MiXCR on the multiplex PCR reads. This sample carries around 580,000 distinct CDR3 sequences, 15% to 20% of them seen once, and the ten largest clones take around 19%. A remark on this clonotype: Its antigen is unknown.

Patients were excluded because of uncontrolled infection, other autoimmune disease, pregnancy or lactation. PBMCs stemmed from less than 13 ml fresh peripheral blood. Germline V lookup: CDR1 LNHDA, CDR2 SQIVND (reference sequence). The V gene end was trimmed by 9 bases and the J gene end by 4 bases; junction bases not matched to a gene: 7. This CDR3 comprises 13 residues. The rearrangement joins TRBV19 to TRBJ1-2, with 8 nucleotides matching TRBD1. Sequenced sample: blood. The clonotype was recovered from a woman under 30 with Graves' hyperthyroidism. The CDR3 region is CASTPGGSYGYTF. The CDR3 bases are TGTGCCAGCACACCAGGGGGCTCCTATGGCTACACCTTC.